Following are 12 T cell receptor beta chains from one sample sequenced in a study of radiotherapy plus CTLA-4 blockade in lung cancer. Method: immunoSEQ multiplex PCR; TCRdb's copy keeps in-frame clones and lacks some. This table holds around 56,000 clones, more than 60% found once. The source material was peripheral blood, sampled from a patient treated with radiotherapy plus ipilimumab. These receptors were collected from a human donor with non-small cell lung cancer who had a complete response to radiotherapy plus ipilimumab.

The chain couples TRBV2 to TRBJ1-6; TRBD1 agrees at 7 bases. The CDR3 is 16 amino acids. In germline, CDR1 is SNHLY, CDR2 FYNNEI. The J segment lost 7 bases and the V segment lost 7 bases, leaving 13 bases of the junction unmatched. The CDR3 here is CASTFRRGGGNSPLHF. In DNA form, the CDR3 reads TGTGCCAGCACCTTTAGGAGAGGGGGCGGAAATTCACCCCTCCACTTT. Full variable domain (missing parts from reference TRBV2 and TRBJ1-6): EPEVTQTPSHQVTQMGQEVILRCVPISNHLYFYWYRQILGQKVEFLVSFYNNEISEKSEIFDDQFSVERPDGSNFTLKIRSTKLEDSAMYFCASTFRRGGGNSPLHFGNGTRLTVT.

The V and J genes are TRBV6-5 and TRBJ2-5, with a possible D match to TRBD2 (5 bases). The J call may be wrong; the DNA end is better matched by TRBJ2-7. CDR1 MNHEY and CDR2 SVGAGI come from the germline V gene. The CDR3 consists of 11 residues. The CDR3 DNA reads TGTGCCAGCAGGAGGGAGTACGAGCAGTACTTC. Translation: CASRREYEQYF.

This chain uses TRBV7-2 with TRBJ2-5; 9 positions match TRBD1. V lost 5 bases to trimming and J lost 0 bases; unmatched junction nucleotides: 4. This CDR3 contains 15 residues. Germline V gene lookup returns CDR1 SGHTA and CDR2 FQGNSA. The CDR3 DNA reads TGTGCCAGCAGCGCCGGGACAGGGTACCAAGAGACCCAGTACTTC. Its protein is CASSAGTGYQETQYF.

CDR3 DNA sequence: TGTGCCAGCAGTGAAGGACAAGGGAGCTCTGGGGCCAACGTCCTGACTTTC. Residues: CASSEGQGSSGANVLTF. The chain is built from TRBV6-1 and TRBJ2-6; tentative D call: TRBD2 (5 bases). CDR3 length: 17 residues. V was trimmed by 1 base and J by 0 bases, leaving 10 bases between them. CDR1 and CDR2 (germline): MNHNS, SASEGT.

The chain's CDR3 is CASSRRGGETQYF. CDR3 bases: TGTGCCAGCAGCAGGCGGGGGGGGGAGACCCAGTACTTC. This sequence joins TRBV9 and TRBJ2-5; 9 bases map to TRBD2. CDR3 length equals 13 residues. The V segment lost 4 bases and the J segment 5 bases; nucleotides outside the gene matches: 3. CDR1 and CDR2 (germline): SGDLS, YYNGEE. Complete variable domain (other parts from reference TRBV9 and TRBJ2-5): DSGVTQTPKHLITATGQRVTLRCSPRSGDLSVYWYQQSLDQGLQFLIQYYNGEERAKGNILERFSAQQFPDLHSELNLSSLELGDSALYFCASSRRGGETQYFGPGTRLLVL.

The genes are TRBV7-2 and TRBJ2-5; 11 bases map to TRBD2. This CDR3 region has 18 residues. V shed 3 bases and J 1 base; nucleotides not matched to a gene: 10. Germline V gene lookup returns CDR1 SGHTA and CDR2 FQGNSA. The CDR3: CASSFRGTSGNRQETQYF. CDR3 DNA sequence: TGTGCCAGCAGCTTTCGGGGGACTAGCGGAAACCGCCAAGAGACCCAGTACTTC.

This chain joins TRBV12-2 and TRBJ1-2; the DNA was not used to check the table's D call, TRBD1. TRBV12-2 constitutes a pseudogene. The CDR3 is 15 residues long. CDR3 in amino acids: CASRVSYDRDYGYTF. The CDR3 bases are TGTGCAAGTCGCGTAAGCTATGACAGAGACTATGGCTACACCTTC.

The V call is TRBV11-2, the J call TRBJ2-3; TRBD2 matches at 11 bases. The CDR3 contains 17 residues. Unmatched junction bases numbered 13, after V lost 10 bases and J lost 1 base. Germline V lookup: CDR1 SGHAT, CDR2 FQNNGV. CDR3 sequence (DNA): TGTGCCACCCAGCTTAGGACTAGCGGGTATCGCACAGATACGCAGTATTTT. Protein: CATQLRTSGYRTDTQYF.

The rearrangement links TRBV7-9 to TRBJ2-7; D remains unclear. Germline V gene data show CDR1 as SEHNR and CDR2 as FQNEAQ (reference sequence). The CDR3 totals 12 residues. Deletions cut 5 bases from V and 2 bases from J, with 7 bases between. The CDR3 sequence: CASSPSAYEQYF. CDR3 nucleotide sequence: TGTGCCAGCAGCCCTTCGGCCTACGAGCAGTACTTC.

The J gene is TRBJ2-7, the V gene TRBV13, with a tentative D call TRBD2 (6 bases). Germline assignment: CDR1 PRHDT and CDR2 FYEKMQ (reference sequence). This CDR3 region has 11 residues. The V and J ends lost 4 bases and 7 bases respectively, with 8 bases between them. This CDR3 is CASSSRGEQYF. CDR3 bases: TGTGCCAGCAGCTCCCGGGGGGAGCAGTACTTC.

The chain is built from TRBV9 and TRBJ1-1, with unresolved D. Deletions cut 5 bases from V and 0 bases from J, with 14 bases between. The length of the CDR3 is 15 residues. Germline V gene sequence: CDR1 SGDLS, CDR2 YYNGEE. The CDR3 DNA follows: TGTGCCAGCAGACTCCCCTGGAGGGTGAACACTGAAGCTTTCTTT. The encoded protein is CASRLPWRVNTEAFF.

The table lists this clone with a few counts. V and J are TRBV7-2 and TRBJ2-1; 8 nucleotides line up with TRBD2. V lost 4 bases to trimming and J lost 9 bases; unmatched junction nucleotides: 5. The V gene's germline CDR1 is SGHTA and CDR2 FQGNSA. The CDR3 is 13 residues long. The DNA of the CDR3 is TGTGCCAGCAGCTATGGACTAGCTGGTGAGCAGTTCTTC. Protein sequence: CASSYGLAGEQFF.